The text below deals with one T cell receptor beta chain. Its antigen is still unknown. All donors were Caucasian adults living in Nashville, Tennessee. V lost 5 bases and J 3 bases, leaving 10 bases between the germline ends. CDR1 and CDR2 from the germline V gene are SGHTA and FQGNSA. This CDR3 is built from 14 residues. This entry comes from a study of shared clonotypes between healthy human individuals. Study results and limitations: With few donors, the genetic and exposure-history diversity represented was limited.

Sorted-subset replicate PCR reactions contained roughly 200 ng DNA, corresponding to tens of thousands of T cell genomes. In the authors' methods: Junction-only sequences without quality scores came from ImmunoSEQ, so filtering differed. Measured with immunoSEQ multiplex PCR; TCRdb has only the in-frame clones, and not every one. Clone size and V and J calls were adopted from that table, with D and trimming inferred from the DNA. The sample lists under 600,000 clones; approximately 97% were seen once. The source material was naive CD4+ T cells sorted from blood. Indicated subset: CD45RA+ positively selected. The receptor's source is a woman aged 25 to 39 in good health. This chain links TRBV7-2 with TRBJ1-4; D not certain. This chain's CDR3 is CASSRSGPNEKLFF. CDR3 in DNA: TGTGCCAGCAGCAGGTCTGGGCCTAATGAAAAACTGTTTTTT. Full variable domain (outside the CDR3, taken from reference TRBV7-2 and TRBJ1-4): GAGVSQSPSNKVTEKGKDVELRCDPISGHTALYWYRQSLGQGLEFLIYFQGNSAPDKSGLPSDRFSAERTGGSVSTLTIQRTQQEDSAVYLCASSRSGPNEKLFFGSGTQLSVL.